Below, 13 T cell receptor beta chains from the same sample are listed, as sequenced in a study of molecular identifiers for immune sequencing clone quantification listed by TCRdb under 2018. Library generation was performed with PCR. The data were produced on a NextSeq 500. The public sequencing data were trimmed at Q25 with fastp and processed into clonotypes with MiXCR by TCRdb, which kept only in-frame beta chains. Every distinct CDR3 protein forms one entry, paired with its most common genes and DNA. This sample is represented by roughly 100,000 distinct CDR3 sequences; about a third of them were singletons. Together, the top ten hold roughly 9.3% of the sample. Sequenced input: naive CD8+ T cells from blood, with Jurkat cell RNA spiked in. The sample's cell subset or site label, in plain terms: FACS-sorted CD8+CD4-CCR7+CD45RA+ naive T cells. The receptors shown here come from a human donor in good health. Some libraries in this study had Jurkat cell RNA spiked in.

This clonotype came up a few times. The V call is TRBV2, the J call TRBJ2-2; D is perhaps TRBD2 (5 bases). The germline CDR1 and CDR2 sequences are SNHLY and FYNNEI. CDR3 length: 16 amino acids. V gave up 2 bases and J gave up 5 bases, with 15 bases separating them. CDR3 sequence: CASSESVRTFTGELFF. The CDR3 coding sequence is TGTGCCAGCAGTGAATCGGTCAGGACTTTTACCGGGGAGCTGTTTTTT.

V gene TRBV24-1 combines with J gene TRBJ1-1; no clear D gene. There are 11 residues in the CDR3. V dropped 5 bases and J dropped 10 bases, with 10 bases sitting between them. CDR1 is KGHDR and CDR2 is SFDVKD in the germline V gene. The CDR3 DNA reads TGTGCCACCAGTGGGATGAATGGAGCTTTCTTT. This encodes CATSGMNGAFF.

V and J are TRBV7-9 and TRBJ2-5; no clear D gene. V lost 2 bases and J lost 8, with 9 bases in between. The CDR3 is 12 residues long. The germline V gene has CDR1 SEHNR and CDR2 FQNEAQ (reference sequence). CDR3 coding DNA: TGTGCCAGCAGCTTATCCGCGCCAACCCAGTACTTC. Its protein product is CASSLSAPTQYF.

This chain connects TRBV7-6 to TRBJ2-3; 13 bases line up with TRBD2. The CDR3 extends over 22 amino acids. CDR1 and CDR2 from the germline V gene are SGHVS and FNYEAQ. V was clipped by 1 base and J by 6 bases; unmatched bases: 22. The CDR3: CASSLVRVHGRGLAGVPDTQYF. The CDR3 coding sequence is TGTGCCAGCAGCTTAGTCCGTGTTCATGGCCGAGGACTAGCGGGAGTTCCGGATACGCAGTATTTT.

J is TRBJ2-2 and V is TRBV12-3 or TRBV12-4; the D gene is possibly TRBD2 (6 bases). The germline V and J ends were trimmed by 4 bases and 4 bases, with 10 bases remaining between them. This CDR3 spans 14 amino acids. CDR3 bases: TGTGCCAGCAGTTCCATGGGGGGCACCGGGGAGCTGTTTTTT. Its protein is CASSSMGGTGELFF.

A remark on this clonotype: This could be a read error, since a much larger clone is one nucleotide away. V gene TRBV7-2 combines with J gene TRBJ2-7, with unresolved D. The CDR3 sequence is 16 residues long. V lost 5 bases and J lost 4, with 21 bases in between. Germline V gene data show CDR1 as SGHTA and CDR2 as FQGNSA. The CDR3 DNA follows: TGTGCCAGCAGCCTCTGGTCCGAGGTGCGGTTGTACGAGCAGTACTTC. The encoded protein is CASSLWSEVRLYEQYF.

This clonotype has a count of ten or more. The gene calls are TRBV7-2 and TRBJ2-1; the D gene is possibly TRBD2 (5 bases). Germline CDR1 reads SGHTA; CDR2 reads FQGNSA. The V end was cut by 5 bases, the J end by 3 bases, with 14 bases between. The CDR3 runs 15 residues. The CDR3 loop is CASSPLYGNYNEQFF. CDR3 DNA: TGTGCCAGCAGCCCACTATACGGGAACTACAATGAGCAGTTCTTC.

This chain uses TRBV19 with TRBJ2-7; 8 bases are shared with TRBD2. This CDR3 comprises 15 residues. Looked up from germline, CDR1 is LNHDA and CDR2 is SQIVND (reference sequence). V gave up 3 bases and J gave up 5 bases; unmatched junction bases: 9. The CDR3 protein is CASSMGPGGGNEQYF. CDR3 nucleotide sequence: TGTGCCAGTAGTATGGGCCCGGGGGGGGGCAACGAGCAGTACTTC.

This clonotype was counted a few times. This chain links TRBV10-1 with TRBJ2-3; D perhaps matches TRBD1 (5 bases). V was shortened by 3 bases and J by 2 bases, with 15 bases between the two germline ends. From germline, CDR1 is WNHNN and CDR2 SYGVQD (reference sequence). The CDR3 extends over 16 amino acids. The chain's CDR3 is CASSEVVQGHTDTQYF. For the CDR3, the DNA is TGCGCCAGCAGTGAAGTTGTCCAGGGCCACACAGATACGCAGTATTTT.

A remark on this clonotype: This may stem from a read error, because a much larger clone lies one nucleotide away. The CDR3 ends on some other residue instead of the conserved phenylalanine or tryptophan, so this is likely a read error. The chain's CDR3 is CASSQGGSGPDTQYL. The CDR3 nucleotides are TGTGCCAGCAGCCAGGGCGGGAGTGGCCCAGATACGCAGTATTTA. The chain joins TRBV9 to TRBJ2-3; 7 bases are a match to TRBD2. Germline assignment: CDR1 SGDLS and CDR2 YYNGEE. V shed 4 bases, J shed 4 bases, and the junction held 9 bases outside the gene matches. CDR3 length: 15 residues.

This clonotype was recorded at least ten times. This sequence joins TRBV7-9 and TRBJ2-3; D is undetermined. CDR3 size: 14 residues. The germline V gene encodes CDR1 SEHNR and CDR2 FQNEAQ (reference sequence). V lost 8 bases and J 1 base, leaving 13 bases between the germline ends. This CDR3 reads CASAAYSRTDTQYF. The CDR3 nucleotides are TGTGCCAGCGCCGCCTACAGCCGCACAGATACGCAGTATTTT.

This clonotype was detected many times. The junction departs from germline at one end; a sequencing error may be responsible. J is TRBJ2-7 and V is TRBV4-3; a weak D match, TRBD1 (5 bases). From germline, CDR1 is LGHNA and CDR2 YSLEER. This CDR3 has 8 amino acids. The CDR3 coding sequence is TGCGCCAAAGGGGAAGGAGACTTC. It encodes CAKGEGDF.

Only a few counts were recorded for this clonotype. The genes are TRBV12-3 or TRBV12-4 and TRBJ2-1; D not resolved. Trimming pared 6 bases from V and 9 bases from J, leaving 21 bases between. This CDR3 is built from 15 residues. For the CDR3, the DNA is TGTGCCAGCAGCCCCTCGACGGTTCGAGACGGTGAGCAGTTCTTC. This gives the protein CASSPSTVRDGEQFF.